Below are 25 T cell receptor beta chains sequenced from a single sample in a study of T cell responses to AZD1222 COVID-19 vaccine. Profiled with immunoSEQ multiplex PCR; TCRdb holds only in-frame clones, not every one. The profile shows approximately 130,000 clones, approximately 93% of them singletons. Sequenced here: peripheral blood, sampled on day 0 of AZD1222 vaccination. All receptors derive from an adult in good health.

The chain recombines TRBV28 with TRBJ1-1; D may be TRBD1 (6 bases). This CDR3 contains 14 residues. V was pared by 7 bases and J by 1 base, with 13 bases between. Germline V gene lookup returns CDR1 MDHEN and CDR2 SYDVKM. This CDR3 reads CASKVDRTNTEAFF. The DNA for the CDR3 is TGTGCCAGCAAAGTCGACAGGACGAACACTGAAGCTTTCTTT.

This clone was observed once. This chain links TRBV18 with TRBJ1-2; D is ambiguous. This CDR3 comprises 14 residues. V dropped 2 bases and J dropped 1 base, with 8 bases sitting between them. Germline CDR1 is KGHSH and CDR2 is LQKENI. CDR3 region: CASSPSKDNYGYTF. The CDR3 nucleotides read TGTGCCAGCTCACCAAGTAAGGATAACTATGGCTACACCTTC.

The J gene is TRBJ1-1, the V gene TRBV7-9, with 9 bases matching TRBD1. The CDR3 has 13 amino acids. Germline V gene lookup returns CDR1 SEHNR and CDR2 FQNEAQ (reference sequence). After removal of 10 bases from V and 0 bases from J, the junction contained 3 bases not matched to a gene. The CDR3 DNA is TGTGCCACGAACAGGGGGCTGAACACTGAAGCTTTCTTT. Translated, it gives CATNRGLNTEAFF. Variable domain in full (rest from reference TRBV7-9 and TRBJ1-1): DTGVSQNPRHKITKRGQNVTFRCDPISEHNRLYWYRQTLGQGPEFLTYFQNEAQLEKSRLLSDRFSAERPKGSFSTLEIQRTEQGDSAMYLCATNRGLNTEAFFGQGTRLTVV.

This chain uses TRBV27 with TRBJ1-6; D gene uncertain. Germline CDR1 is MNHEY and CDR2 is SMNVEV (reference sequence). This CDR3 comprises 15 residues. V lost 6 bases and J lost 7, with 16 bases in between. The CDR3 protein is CASSDGGYGNSPLHF. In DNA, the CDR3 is TGTGCCAGCAGCGACGGAGGGTACGGCAATTCACCCCTCCACTTT.

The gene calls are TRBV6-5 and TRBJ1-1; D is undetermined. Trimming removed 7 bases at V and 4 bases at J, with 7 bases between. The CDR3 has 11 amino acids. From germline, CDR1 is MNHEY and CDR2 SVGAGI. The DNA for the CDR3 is TGTGCCAGCAAAAGAGCCACTGAAGCTTTCTTT. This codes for CASKRATEAFF.

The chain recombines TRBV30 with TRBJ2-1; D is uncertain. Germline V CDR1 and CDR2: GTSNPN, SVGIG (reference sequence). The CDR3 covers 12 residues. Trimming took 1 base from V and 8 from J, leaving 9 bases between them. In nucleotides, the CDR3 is TGTGCCTGGAGTGGGGGTTTGGATGAGCAGTTCTTC. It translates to CAWSGGLDEQFF.

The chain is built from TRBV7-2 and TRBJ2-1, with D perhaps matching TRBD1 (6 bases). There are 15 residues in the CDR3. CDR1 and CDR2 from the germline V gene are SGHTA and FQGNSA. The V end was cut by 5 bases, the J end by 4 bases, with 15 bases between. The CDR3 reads CASSTTGHSYNEQFF. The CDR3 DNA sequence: TGTGCCAGCAGCACTACGGGACATTCTTACAATGAGCAGTTCTTC.

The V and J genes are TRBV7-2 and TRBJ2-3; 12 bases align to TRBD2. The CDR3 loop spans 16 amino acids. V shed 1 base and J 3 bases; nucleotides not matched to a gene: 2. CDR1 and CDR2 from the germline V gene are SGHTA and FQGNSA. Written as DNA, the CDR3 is TGTGCCAGCAGCTTAGGCCTAGCGGGAGGGACAGATACGCAGTATTTT. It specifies CASSLGLAGGTDTQYF.

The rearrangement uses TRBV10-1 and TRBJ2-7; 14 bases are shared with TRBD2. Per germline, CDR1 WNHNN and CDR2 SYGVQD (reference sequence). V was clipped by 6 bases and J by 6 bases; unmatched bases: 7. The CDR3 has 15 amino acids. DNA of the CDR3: TGCGCCAGCAGCCACGGACTAGCGGGAGGAAGCGAGCAGTACTTC. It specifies CASSHGLAGGSEQYF.

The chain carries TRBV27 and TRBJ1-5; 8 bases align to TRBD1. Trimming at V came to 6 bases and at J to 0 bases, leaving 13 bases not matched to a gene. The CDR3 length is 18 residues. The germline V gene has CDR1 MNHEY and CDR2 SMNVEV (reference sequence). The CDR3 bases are TGTGCCAGCAGCCACAGGGGGACAGGCCTATATAGCAATCAGCCCCAGCATTTT. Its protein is CASSHRGTGLYSNQPQHF.

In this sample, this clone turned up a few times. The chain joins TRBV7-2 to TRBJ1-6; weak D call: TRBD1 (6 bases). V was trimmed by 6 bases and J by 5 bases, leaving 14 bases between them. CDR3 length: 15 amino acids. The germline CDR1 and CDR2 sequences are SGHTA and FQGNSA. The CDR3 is CASRPGQINNSPLHF. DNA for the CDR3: TGTGCCAGCAGGCCTGGACAGATAAATAATTCACCCCTCCACTTT.

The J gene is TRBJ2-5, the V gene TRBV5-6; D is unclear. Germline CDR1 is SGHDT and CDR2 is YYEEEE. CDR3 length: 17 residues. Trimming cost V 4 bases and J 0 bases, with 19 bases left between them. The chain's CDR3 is CASSSPARIKYQETQYF. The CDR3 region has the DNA TGTGCCAGCAGCAGCCCTGCGAGAATTAAGTACCAAGAGACCCAGTACTTC.

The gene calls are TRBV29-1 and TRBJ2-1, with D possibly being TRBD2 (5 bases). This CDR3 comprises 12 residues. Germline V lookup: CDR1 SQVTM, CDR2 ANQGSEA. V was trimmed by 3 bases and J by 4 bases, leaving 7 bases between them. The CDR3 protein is CSVDRGYNEQFF. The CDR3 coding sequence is TGCAGCGTTGATCGCGGGTACAATGAGCAGTTCTTC.

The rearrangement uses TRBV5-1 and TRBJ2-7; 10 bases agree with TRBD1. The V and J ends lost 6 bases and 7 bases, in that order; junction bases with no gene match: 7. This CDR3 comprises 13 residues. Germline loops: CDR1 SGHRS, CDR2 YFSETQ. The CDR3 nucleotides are TGCGCCAGCAACGGACAGGGGGAGGGTGAGCAGTACTTC. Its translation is CASNGQGEGEQYF.

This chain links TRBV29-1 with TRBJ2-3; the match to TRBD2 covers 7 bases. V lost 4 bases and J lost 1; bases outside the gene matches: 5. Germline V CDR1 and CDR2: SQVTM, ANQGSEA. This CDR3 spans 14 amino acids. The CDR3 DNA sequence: TGCAGCGTTGCAGTGGGAGGGGGCACAGATACGCAGTATTTT. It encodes CSVAVGGGTDTQYF.

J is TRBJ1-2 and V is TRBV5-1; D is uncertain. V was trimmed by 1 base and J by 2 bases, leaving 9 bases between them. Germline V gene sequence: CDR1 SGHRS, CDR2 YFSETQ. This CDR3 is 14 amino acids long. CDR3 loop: CASSLTGLNYGYTF. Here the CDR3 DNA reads TGCGCCAGCAGCTTGACTGGCCTAAACTATGGCTACACCTTC.

CDR3 in amino acids: CASSTGPNYTGELFF. CDR3 DNA sequence: TGTGCCAGCAGCACAGGGCCGAATTACACCGGGGAGCTGTTTTTT. The chain has TRBV6-5 and TRBJ2-2; D might be TRBD1 (6 bases). The length of the CDR3 is 15 residues. Trimming took off 6 bases at V and 3 bases at J, with 14 bases between the two ends. CDR1 and CDR2 (germline): MNHEY, SVGAGI.

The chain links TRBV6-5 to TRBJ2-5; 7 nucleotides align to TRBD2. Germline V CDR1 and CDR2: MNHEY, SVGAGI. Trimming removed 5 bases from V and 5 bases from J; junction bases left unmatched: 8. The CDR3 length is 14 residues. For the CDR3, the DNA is TGTGCCAGCAGTAGCGCGGGAGCGGGGGAGACCCAGTACTTC. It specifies CASSSAGAGETQYF.

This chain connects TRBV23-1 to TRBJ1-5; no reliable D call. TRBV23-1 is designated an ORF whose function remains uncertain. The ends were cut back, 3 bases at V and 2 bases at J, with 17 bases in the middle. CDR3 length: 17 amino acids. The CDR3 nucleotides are TGCGCCAGCAGTCATCTGGTTTTCGCTTCCGGCAATCAGCCCCAGCATTTT. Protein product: CASSHLVFASGNQPQHF.

CDR3 amino acids: CASSFELGRRSYEQYF. The CDR3 coding sequence is TGTGCCAGCAGTTTTGAGTTGGGCAGGAGATCCTACGAGCAGTACTTC. V is TRBV28 and J is TRBJ2-7, with D hard to call. Per germline, CDR1 MDHEN and CDR2 SYDVKM. The CDR3 extends over 16 amino acids. V dropped 3 bases and J dropped 1 base, with 16 bases sitting between them.

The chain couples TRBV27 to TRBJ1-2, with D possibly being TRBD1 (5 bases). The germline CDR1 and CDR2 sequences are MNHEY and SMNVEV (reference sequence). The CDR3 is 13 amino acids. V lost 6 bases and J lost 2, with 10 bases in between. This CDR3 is CASSRDGNYGYTF. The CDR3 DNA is TGTGCCAGCAGCCGGGACGGAAACTATGGCTACACCTTC.

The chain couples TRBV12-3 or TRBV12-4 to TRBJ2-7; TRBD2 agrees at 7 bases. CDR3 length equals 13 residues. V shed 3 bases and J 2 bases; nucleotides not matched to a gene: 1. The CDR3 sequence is CASSFGLAYEQYF. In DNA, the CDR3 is TGTGCCAGCAGTTTCGGACTAGCCTACGAGCAGTACTTC.

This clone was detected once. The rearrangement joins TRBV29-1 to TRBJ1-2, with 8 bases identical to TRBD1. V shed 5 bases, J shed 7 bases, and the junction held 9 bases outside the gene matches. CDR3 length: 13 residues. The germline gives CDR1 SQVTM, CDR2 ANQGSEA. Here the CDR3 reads CSVRRGQGPGYTF. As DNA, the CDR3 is TGCAGCGTTCGCAGGGGGCAGGGGCCTGGCTACACCTTC.

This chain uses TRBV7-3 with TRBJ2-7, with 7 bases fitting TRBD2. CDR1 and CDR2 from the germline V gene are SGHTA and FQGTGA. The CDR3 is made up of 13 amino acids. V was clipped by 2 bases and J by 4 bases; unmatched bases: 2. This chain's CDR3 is CASSLLGGYEQYF. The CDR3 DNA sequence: TGTGCCAGCAGCTTATTGGGGGGGTACGAGCAGTACTTC.

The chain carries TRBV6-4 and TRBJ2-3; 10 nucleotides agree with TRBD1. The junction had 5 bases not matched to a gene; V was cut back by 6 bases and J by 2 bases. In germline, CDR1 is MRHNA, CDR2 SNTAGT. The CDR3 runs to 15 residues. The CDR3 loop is CASSRGQGDTDTQYF. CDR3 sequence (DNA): TGTGCCAGCAGCCGAGGACAGGGGGACACAGATACGCAGTATTTT.